What follows are 2 T cell receptor beta chains derived from one specimen sequenced in a study of shared clonotypes between healthy human individuals (dated by TCRdb to the early 2020s). Receptors were amplified or captured by the immunoSEQ multiplex PCR assay. TCRdb re-hosts the immuneACCESS table, in-frame sequences only. Its copies lack some clones; in the studies checked, an unresolved V gene accounts for under half of them, and the cause for the rest is not known. The sample table contains about 2.4 million clones; only one count was recorded for roughly nine tenths of them. The top ten clonotypes cover more than 0.12% of the sample. Material: naive CD4+ T cells sorted from blood. The label giving this sample's cell subset or site can be read as: CD45RA+ positively selected. These TCRs come from a man between 18 and 29 years old in good health.

The rearrangement joins TRBV10-3 to TRBJ2-7, with 14 bases aligning to TRBD2. Germline V gene sequence: CDR1 ENHRY, CDR2 SYGVKD. CDR3 length equals 16 residues. The V segment lost 2 bases and the J segment 4 bases; nucleotides outside the gene matches: 4. CDR3 DNA: TGTGCCATCAGTGAGCGTGGGACTAGCGGGAGTTACGAGCAGTACTTC. Its translation is CAISERGTSGSYEQYF.

There are a few counts of this clone. V is TRBV10-3 and J is TRBJ1-1, with D possibly TRBD1 on 5 matching bases. The germline gives CDR1 ENHRY, CDR2 SYGVKD. The CDR3 is 14 residues long. Trimming left V 3 bases short and J 4 bases short, with 12 bases between. The CDR3 DNA is TGTGCCATCAGTGAAGGTGAGGGGACCACTGAAGCTTTCTTT. Its translation: CAISEGEGTTEAFF.